The rows below give T cell receptor beta chains drawn from one sample of a study of T-cell memory formation after mild COVID-19. TCRdb re-called the 5' RACE reads through MiXCR, storing one row per CDR3 protein. In the table there are 58,000 or so distinct CDR3 sequences, about 27% of which are singletons. Sequenced material: PBMCs or a T cell subset sorted from them (not recorded which). The source of these receptors is a man younger than 30 who had mild COVID-19 (a few samples of this study predate the infection). Cell type and time point are not known. The CDR3 runs from the conserved cysteine through the conserved F or W. Each record gives: V gene, D gene, clone size, J gene, CDR3 protein, CDR3 DNA. A D gene is named only where the DNA matches it firmly. Clone sizes are given selectively: once, few, many, or a class where the clone is expanded.

v_call: TRBV9; d_call: TRBD1; clone_size: .; j_call: TRBJ1-1; cdr3_aa: CASSVEDRGTEAFF; cdr3_nt: TGTGCCAGCAGCGTAGAAGACAGGGGCACTGAAGCTTTCTTT
v_call: TRBV4-1; d_call: .; clone_size: .; j_call: TRBJ2-7; cdr3_aa: CASSQGGLYEQYF; cdr3_nt: TGCGCCAGCAGCCAAGGTGGCCTCTACGAGCAGTACTTC
v_call: TRBV4-3; d_call: .; clone_size: .; j_call: TRBJ1-2; cdr3_aa: CASSQQDNYGYTF; cdr3_nt: TGCGCCAGCAGCCAACAGGATAACTATGGCTACACCTTC
v_call: TRBV4-3; d_call: .; clone_size: .; j_call: TRBJ1-3; cdr3_aa: CASSQASWEDTIYF; cdr3_nt: TGCGCCAGCAGCCAAGCTTCTTGGGAGGACACCATATATTTT
v_call: TRBV6-5; d_call: .; clone_size: few; j_call: TRBJ2-5; cdr3_aa: CASSYTTNRQHQETQYF; cdr3_nt: TGTGCCAGCAGTTACACGACCAACAGACAGCACCAAGAGACCCAGTACTTC
v_call: TRBV5-6; d_call: .; clone_size: .; j_call: TRBJ1-2; cdr3_aa: CASSLGTGKSYTF; cdr3_nt: TGTGCCAGCAGCTTGGGGACGGGTAAGAGCTACACCTTC
v_call: TRBV7-3; d_call: TRBD2; clone_size: .; j_call: TRBJ2-1; cdr3_aa: CASSPAGGHNEQFF; cdr3_nt: TGTGCCAGCAGTCCGGCGGGGGGGCACAATGAGCAGTTCTTC
v_call: TRBV21-1; d_call: .; clone_size: .; j_call: TRBJ1-5; cdr3_aa: CASSKDVVWGQGMGNQPQHF; cdr3_nt: TGTGCCAGCAGCAAAGACGTAGTTTGGGGACAGGGCATGGGGAATCAGCCCCAGCATTTT
v_call: TRBV27; d_call: TRBD1; clone_size: .; j_call: TRBJ1-2; cdr3_aa: CASSFAPGGDGYTF; cdr3_nt: TGTGCCAGCAGTTTTGCCCCAGGGGGGGATGGCTACACCTTC
v_call: TRBV7-8; d_call: TRBD1; clone_size: few; j_call: TRBJ1-2; cdr3_aa: CASSLVGTDLYGYTF; cdr3_nt: TGTGCCAGCAGCTTAGTGGGGACAGACCTATATGGCTACACCTTC
v_call: TRBV7-2; d_call: TRBD2; clone_size: .; j_call: TRBJ2-1; cdr3_aa: CASSQSSGGADEQFF; cdr3_nt: TGTGCCAGCAGCCAAAGTAGCGGGGGGGCTGATGAGCAGTTCTTC
v_call: TRBV4-1; d_call: .; clone_size: .; j_call: TRBJ2-6; cdr3_aa: CASSQRQDSSGANVLTF; cdr3_nt: TGCGCCAGCAGCCAGAGACAGGATTCCTCTGGGGCCAACGTCCTGACTTTC
v_call: TRBV6-5; d_call: TRBD1; clone_size: .; j_call: TRBJ2-1; cdr3_aa: CASSYGQGDEQFF; cdr3_nt: TGTGCCAGCAGTTACGGACAGGGTGATGAGCAGTTCTTC
v_call: TRBV6-2/TRBV6-3; d_call: TRBD2; clone_size: few; j_call: TRBJ2-1; cdr3_aa: CASSASLWTSGGPEQFF; cdr3_nt: TGTGCCAGCAGTGCTTCGCTATGGACTAGCGGGGGACCTGAGCAGTTCTTC
v_call: TRBV4-1; d_call: .; clone_size: .; j_call: TRBJ2-7; cdr3_aa: CASSQDPEQYF; cdr3_nt: TGCGCCAGCAGCCAGGACCCAGAGCAGTACTTC
v_call: TRBV9; d_call: .; clone_size: .; j_call: TRBJ2-7; cdr3_aa: CASSPPRGREQYF; cdr3_nt: TGTGCCAGCAGCCCCCCTCGGGGCCGCGAGCAGTACTTC
v_call: TRBV12-3/TRBV12-4; d_call: .; clone_size: .; j_call: TRBJ1-5; cdr3_aa: CASTDPAAGYTSGNQPQHF; cdr3_nt: TGTGCCAGCACCGATCCCGCTGCAGGGTACACATCAGGCAATCAGCCCCAGCATTTT
v_call: TRBV6-2/TRBV6-3; d_call: .; clone_size: few; j_call: TRBJ2-3; cdr3_aa: CASSYAAWDTQYF; cdr3_nt: TGTGCCAGCAGCTACGCAGCATGGGATACGCAGTATTTT
v_call: TRBV6-5; d_call: TRBD1; clone_size: few; j_call: TRBJ2-5; cdr3_aa: CASSYRQGAWETQYF; cdr3_nt: TGTGCCAGCAGCTACAGACAGGGGGCATGGGAGACCCAGTACTTC
v_call: TRBV5-4; d_call: .; clone_size: .; j_call: TRBJ2-1; cdr3_aa: CASSFQGGSYNEQFF; cdr3_nt: TGTGCCAGCAGCTTTCAGGGGGGATCCTACAATGAGCAGTTCTTC